The text below deals with one T cell receptor beta chain. How the authors handled the data: Researchers report that nucleated cell counts were estimated from reference gene primer amplification. Sequenced by immunoSEQ multiplex PCR; TCRdb stores in-frame clones only, minus some. V and J calls and clone size come straight from that table; D and trimming were deduced from the DNA. The data hold about 100,000 clones, with 80% observed a single time. This sample is part of a study of blood T cell repertoires in COVID-19. Study background: There were acute and convalescent COVID-19 samples, and they came from the United States, Italy and Spain. PBMCs, B-cell-depleted T cells, or T cells were the source of the cDNA or gDNA that made up the material.

Looked up from germline, CDR1 is SNHLY and CDR2 is FYNNEI. Trimming removed 2 bases at V and 3 bases at J, with 7 bases between. CDR3 length equals 13 residues. The chain has TRBV2 and TRBJ2-5, with a weak D call TRBD2 (5 bases). The origin of this receptor is a man between 65 and 85 years old with active or convalescent COVID-19. Material for sequencing was peripheral blood. Here the CDR3 DNA reads TGTGCCAGCAGTGAACGGGAAAAAGAGACCCAGTACTTC. This encodes CASSEREKETQYF.